This T cell receptor (beta chain) was sequenced for a study of low-dose radiotherapy and immunotherapy resistance in tumors. About the study: Each fraction for Cohort 1 was 0.5 Gy, given every 2 weeks, and the total came to 6.5 Gy. Intravenous ipilimumab 1 mg/kg every six weeks was given with nivolumab 240 mg every two weeks.

First-strand cDNA used TRAV- and TRBV-specific primers, covering alpha and beta chains. TCRs underwent 20 PCR cycles of amplification with a constant-region primer and V-primer adapter. A single record per CDR3 protein comes from TCRdb applying MiXCR to the reads. The data show more than 70,000 distinct CDR3 sequences, more than 25% seen once. Time point meaning: before trial treatment. Ipilimumab, nivolumab, aspirin, low-dose cyclophosphamide and low-dose radiotherapy were administered to donors. CDR1 is DFQATT, CDR2 SNEGSKA, per germline (reference sequence). The CDR3 totals 13 residues. Losses at the gene ends were 5 bases for V and 7 bases for J; bases not matched to a gene: 6. There are many counts of this clonotype.

This sequence originates from a female donor with ovarian cancer. The material was PBMCs, obtained before treatment. The rearrangement uses TRBV20-1 and TRBJ1-4; 8 bases align to TRBD1. The CDR3 DNA reads as TGCAGTGCTGTACAGGGGGTGGGTGAAAAACTGTTTTTT. Protein product: CSAVQGVGEKLFF.